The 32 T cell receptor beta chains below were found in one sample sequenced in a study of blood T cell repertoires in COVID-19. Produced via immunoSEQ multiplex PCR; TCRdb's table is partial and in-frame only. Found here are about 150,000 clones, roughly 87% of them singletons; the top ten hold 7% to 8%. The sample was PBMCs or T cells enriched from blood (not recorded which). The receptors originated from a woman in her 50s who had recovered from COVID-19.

The CDR3 region has the DNA TGTGCCATCAGTCCAAGCCTTTTAGCGGGAGGAGAGACCCAGTACTTC. This gives the protein CAISPSLLAGGETQYF. The gene calls are TRBV10-3 and TRBJ2-5; 10 nucleotides match TRBD2. The CDR3 length is 16 residues. The junction had 10 bases not matched to a gene; V was cut back by 5 bases and J by 4 bases. Germline V lookup: CDR1 ENHRY, CDR2 SYGVKD.

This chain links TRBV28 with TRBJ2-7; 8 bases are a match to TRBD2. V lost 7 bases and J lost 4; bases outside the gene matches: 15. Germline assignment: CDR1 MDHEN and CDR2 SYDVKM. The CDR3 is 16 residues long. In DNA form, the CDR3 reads TGTGCCAGCACCAAGGCGGGGGGCCCCTCCTTTTACGAGCAGTACTTC. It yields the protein CASTKAGGPSFYEQYF.

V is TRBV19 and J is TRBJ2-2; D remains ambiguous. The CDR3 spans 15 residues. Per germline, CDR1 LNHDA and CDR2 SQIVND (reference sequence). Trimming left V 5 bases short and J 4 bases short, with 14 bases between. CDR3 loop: CASSSLSPGTGELFF. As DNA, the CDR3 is TGTGCCAGTAGTTCCCTATCCCCGGGCACCGGGGAGCTGTTTTTT.

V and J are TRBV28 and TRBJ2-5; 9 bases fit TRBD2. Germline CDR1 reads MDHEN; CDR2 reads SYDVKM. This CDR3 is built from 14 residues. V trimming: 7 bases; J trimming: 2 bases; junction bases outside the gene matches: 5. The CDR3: CASKVAGAQETQYF. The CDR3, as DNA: TGTGCCAGCAAGGTAGCGGGAGCTCAAGAGACCCAGTACTTC.

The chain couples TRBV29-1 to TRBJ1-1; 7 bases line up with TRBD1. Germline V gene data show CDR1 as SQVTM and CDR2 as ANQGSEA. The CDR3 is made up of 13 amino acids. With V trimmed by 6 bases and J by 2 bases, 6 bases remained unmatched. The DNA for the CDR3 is TGCAGCGTGCCCACAGGGGCAAACACTGAAGCTTTCTTT. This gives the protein CSVPTGANTEAFF.

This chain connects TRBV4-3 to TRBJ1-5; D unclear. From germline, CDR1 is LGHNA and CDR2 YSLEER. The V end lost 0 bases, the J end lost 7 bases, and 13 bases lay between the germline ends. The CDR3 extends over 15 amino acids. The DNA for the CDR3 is TGCGCCAGCAGCCAAGAGGTTTCCTCCGGGCAGCCCCAGCATTTT. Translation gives CASSQEVSSGQPQHF.

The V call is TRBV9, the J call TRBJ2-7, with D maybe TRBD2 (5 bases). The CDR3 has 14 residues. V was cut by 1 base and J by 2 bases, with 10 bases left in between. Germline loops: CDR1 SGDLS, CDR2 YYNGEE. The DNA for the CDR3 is TGTGCCAGCAGCGTAAGCGGTCAGACCTACGAGCAGTACTTC. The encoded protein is CASSVSGQTYEQYF.

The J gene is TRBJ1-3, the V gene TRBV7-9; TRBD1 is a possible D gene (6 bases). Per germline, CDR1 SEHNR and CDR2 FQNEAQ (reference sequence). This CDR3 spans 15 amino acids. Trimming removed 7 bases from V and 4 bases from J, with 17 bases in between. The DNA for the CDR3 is TGTGCCAGCACCAACAGGGCGTCGTCGGGAAACACCATATATTTT. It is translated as CASTNRASSGNTIYF.

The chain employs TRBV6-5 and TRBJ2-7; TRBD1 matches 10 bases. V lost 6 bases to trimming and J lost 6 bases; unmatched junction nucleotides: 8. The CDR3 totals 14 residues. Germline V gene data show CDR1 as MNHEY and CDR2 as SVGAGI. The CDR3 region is CASSDGQGGREQYF. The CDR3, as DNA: TGTGCCAGCAGCGACGGACAGGGGGGCCGCGAGCAGTACTTC.

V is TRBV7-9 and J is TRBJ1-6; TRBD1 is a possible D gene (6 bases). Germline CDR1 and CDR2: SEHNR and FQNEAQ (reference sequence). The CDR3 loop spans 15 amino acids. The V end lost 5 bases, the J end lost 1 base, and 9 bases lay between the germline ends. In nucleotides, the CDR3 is TGTGCCAGCAGCATCGGACAGTCCTATAATTCACCCCTCCACTTT. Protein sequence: CASSIGQSYNSPLHF.

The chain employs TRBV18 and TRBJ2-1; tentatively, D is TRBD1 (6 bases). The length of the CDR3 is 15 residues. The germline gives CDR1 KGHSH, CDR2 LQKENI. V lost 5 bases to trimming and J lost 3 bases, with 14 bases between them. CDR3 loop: CASSARGAGYNEQFF. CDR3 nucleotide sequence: TGTGCCAGCTCAGCCAGGGGAGCAGGCTACAATGAGCAGTTCTTC. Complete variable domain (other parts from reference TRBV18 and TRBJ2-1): NAGVMQNPRHLVRRRGQEARLRCSPMKGHSHVYWYRQLPEEGLKFMVYLQKENIIDESGMPKERFSAEFPKEGPSILRIQQVVRGDSAAYFCASSARGAGYNEQFFGPGTRLTVL.

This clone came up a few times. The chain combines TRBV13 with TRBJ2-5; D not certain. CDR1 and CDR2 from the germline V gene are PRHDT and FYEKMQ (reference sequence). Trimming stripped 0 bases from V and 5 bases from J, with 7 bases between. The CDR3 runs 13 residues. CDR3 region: CASSLGVGETQYF. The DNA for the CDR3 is TGTGCCAGCAGCTTAGGGGTCGGGGAGACCCAGTACTTC.

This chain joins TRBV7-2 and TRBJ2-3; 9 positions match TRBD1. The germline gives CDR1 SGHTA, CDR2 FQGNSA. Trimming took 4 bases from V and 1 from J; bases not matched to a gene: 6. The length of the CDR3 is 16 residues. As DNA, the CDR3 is TGTGCCAGCAGCTCCCAGGGACAGGGAGGCACAGATACGCAGTATTTT. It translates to CASSSQGQGGTDTQYF.

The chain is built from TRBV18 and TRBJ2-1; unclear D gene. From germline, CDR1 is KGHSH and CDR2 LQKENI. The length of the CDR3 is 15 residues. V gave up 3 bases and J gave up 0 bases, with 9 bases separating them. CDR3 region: CASSPTLGSYNEQFF. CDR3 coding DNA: TGTGCCAGCTCACCCACCCTCGGCTCCTACAATGAGCAGTTCTTC.

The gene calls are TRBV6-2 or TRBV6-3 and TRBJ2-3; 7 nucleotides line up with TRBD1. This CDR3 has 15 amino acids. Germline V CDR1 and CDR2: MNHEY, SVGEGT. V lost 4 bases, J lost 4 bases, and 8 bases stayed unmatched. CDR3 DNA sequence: TGTGCCAGCAGTTCCCGAGGGGGCGCGGCAGATACGCAGTATTTT. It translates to CASSSRGGAADTQYF.

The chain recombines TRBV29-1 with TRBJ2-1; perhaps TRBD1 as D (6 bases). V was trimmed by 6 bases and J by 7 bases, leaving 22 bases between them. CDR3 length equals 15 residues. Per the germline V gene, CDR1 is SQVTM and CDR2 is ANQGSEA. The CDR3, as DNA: TGCAGCGTCACTGGGGCGCAGGGGTTTCATAATGAGCAGTTCTTC. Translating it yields CSVTGAQGFHNEQFF.

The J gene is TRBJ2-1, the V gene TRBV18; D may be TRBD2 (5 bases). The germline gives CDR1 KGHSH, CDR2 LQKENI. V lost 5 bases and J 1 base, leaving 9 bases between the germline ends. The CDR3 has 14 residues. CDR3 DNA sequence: TGTGCCAGCTCAGAAAGCGGATCCTACAATGAGCAGTTCTTC. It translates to CASSESGSYNEQFF.

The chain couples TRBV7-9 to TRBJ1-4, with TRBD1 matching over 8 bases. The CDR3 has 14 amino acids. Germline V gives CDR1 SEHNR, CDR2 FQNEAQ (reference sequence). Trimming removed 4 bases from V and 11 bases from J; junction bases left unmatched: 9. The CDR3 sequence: CASSSSAGGTKLFF. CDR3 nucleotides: TGTGCCAGCAGCTCCTCGGCAGGGGGCACTAAACTGTTTTTT.

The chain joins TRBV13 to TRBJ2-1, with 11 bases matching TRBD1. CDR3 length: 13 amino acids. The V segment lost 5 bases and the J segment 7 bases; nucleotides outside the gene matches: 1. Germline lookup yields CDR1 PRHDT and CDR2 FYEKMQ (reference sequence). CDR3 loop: CASSGTGGNEQFF. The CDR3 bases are TGTGCCAGCAGCGGGACAGGGGGGAATGAGCAGTTCTTC.

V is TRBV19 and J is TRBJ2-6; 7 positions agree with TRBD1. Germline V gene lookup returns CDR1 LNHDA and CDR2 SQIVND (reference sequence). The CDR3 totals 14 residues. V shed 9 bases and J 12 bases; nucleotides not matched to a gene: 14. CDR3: CASKTPGTDLVLTF. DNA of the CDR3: TGTGCCAGCAAGACACCCGGGACAGACCTCGTCCTGACTTTC.

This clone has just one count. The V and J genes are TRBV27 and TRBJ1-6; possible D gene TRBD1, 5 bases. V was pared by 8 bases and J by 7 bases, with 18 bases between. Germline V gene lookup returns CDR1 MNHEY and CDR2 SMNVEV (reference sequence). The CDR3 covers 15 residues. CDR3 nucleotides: TGTGCCAGCCGCTTTGGGGCCTCCGCCAATTCACCCCTCCACTTT. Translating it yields CASRFGASANSPLHF.

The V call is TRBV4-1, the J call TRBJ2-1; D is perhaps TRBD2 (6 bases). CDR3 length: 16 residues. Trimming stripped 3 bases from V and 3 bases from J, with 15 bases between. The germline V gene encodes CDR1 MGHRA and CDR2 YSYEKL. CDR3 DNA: TGCGCCAGCAGCCATGCCGGGACTTCTCTCTACAATGAGCAGTTCTTC. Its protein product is CASSHAGTSLYNEQFF.

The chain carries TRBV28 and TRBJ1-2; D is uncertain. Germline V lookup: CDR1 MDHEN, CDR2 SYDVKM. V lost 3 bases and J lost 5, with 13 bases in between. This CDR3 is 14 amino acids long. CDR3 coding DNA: TGTGCCAGCAGTTTGGGAGGGAGGGAGTATGGCTACACCTTC. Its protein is CASSLGGREYGYTF.

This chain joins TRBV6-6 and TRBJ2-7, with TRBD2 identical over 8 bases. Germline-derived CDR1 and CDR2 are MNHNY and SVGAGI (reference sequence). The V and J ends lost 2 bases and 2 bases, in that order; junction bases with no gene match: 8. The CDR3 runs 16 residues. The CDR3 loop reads CASSYDGSGKAYEQYF. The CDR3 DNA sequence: TGTGCCAGCAGTTACGATGGTAGCGGGAAGGCCTACGAGCAGTACTTC.

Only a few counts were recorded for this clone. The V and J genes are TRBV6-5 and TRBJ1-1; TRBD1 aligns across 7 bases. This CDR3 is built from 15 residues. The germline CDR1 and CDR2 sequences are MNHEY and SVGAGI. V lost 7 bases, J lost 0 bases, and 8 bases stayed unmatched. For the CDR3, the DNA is TGTGCCAGCATTGTGGACAGGATCATGAACACTGAAGCTTTCTTT. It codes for CASIVDRIMNTEAFF.

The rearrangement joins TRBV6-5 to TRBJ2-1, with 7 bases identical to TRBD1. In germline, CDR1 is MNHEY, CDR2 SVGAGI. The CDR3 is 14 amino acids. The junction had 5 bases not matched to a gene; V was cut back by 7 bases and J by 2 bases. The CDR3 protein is CASMTGHTYNEQFF. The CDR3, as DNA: TGTGCCAGCATGACAGGGCATACCTACAATGAGCAGTTCTTC.

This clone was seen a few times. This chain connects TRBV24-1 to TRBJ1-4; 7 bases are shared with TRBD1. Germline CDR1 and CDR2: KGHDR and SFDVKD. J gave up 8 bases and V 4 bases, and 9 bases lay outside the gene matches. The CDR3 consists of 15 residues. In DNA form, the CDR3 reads TGTGCCACCAGTGACCCCCGGGACAGCGGAGAAAAACTGTTTTTT. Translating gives CATSDPRDSGEKLFF.

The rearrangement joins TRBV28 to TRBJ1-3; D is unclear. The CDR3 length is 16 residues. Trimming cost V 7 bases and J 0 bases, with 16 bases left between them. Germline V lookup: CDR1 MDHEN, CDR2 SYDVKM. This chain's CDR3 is CASTVGGYYSGNTIYF. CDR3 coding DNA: TGTGCCAGCACCGTCGGCGGGTATTACTCTGGAAACACCATATATTTT.

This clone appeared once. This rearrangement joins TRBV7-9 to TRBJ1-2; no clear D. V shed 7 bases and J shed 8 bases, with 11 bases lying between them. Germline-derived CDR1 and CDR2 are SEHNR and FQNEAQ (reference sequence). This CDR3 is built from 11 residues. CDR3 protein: CASTTDDGYTF. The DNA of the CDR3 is TGTGCCAGCACAACAGATGACGGCTACACCTTC.

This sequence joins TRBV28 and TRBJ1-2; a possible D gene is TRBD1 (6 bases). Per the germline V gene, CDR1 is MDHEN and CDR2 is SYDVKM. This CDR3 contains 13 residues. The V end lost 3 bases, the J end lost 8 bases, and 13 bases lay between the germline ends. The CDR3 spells CASSFAGAGGYTF. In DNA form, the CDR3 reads TGTGCCAGCAGTTTTGCGGGGGCTGGAGGCTACACCTTC.

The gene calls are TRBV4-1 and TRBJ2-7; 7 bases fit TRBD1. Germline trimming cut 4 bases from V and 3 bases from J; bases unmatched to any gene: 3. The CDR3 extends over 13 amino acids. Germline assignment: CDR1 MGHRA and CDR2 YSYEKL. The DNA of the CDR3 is TGCGCCAGCAGCCCGGGACAGTACTACGAGCAGTACTTC. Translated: CASSPGQYYEQYF.

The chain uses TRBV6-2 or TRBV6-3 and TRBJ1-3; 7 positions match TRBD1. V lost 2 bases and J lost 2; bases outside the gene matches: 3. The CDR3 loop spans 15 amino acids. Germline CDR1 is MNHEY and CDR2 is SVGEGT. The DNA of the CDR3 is TGTGCCAGCAGTTACGACGGGACAGCTGGAAACACCATATATTTT. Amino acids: CASSYDGTAGNTIYF.